This section outlines one T cell receptor (beta chain) sequence together with its context. This sample was included in a study of cytomegalovirus exposure and HLA in healthy donors. On the study more broadly: Drawn from HLA-typed donors, around 85 million unique TCRs were held in an early data release.

Primers for the PCR totalled 60 Vbeta and 13 Jbeta. Repertoires were generated with immunoSEQ multiplex PCR, while TCRdb's copy carries only in-frame clones and drops some. The repertoire includes 80,000 to 130,000 clones, approximately 68% of them detected once, and 4.5% to 5% sits in the top ten. CDR1 is MNHEY and CDR2 is SVGAGI in the germline V gene. V lost 2 bases, J lost 11 bases, and 24 bases lay in between. The CDR3 extends over 16 amino acids. The material sequenced was PBMCs. The clonotype comes from a woman under 30 in good health and CMV-seropositive. V gene TRBV6-5 combines with J gene TRBJ1-1; D may be TRBD1 (5 bases). In DNA form, the CDR3 reads TGTGCCAGCAGTTACGCATCAGGACACATCACCCGGGAGGCTTTCTTT. As protein: CASSYASGHITREAFF.